What follows are 24 T cell receptor beta chains derived from one specimen sequenced in a study of blood T cell repertoires in COVID-19. Here immunoSEQ multiplex PCR was the method, and the copy in TCRdb shows in-frame clones only, minus some. The data show 100,000 to 150,000 clones, with roughly 90% seen just once and around 2.1% held by the top ten. Input material: peripheral blood. All receptors derive from a man in his 70s with active COVID-19.

The chain combines TRBV5-1 with TRBJ2-7; 10 bases align to TRBD2. CDR1 is SGHRS and CDR2 is YFSETQ in the germline V gene. This CDR3 contains 16 residues. The J segment lost 0 bases and the V segment lost 4 bases, leaving 7 bases of the junction unmatched. CDR3 sequence reads: CASSLRAGGDSYEQYF. CDR3 in DNA: TGCGCCAGCAGCCTACGAGCGGGAGGGGACTCCTACGAGCAGTACTTC.

The rearrangement uses TRBV15 and TRBJ1-5; TRBD1 is a possible D gene (5 bases). Per germline, CDR1 LNHNV and CDR2 YYDKDF (reference sequence). This CDR3 comprises 18 residues. V gave up 0 bases and J gave up 1 base, with 16 bases separating them. The CDR3 DNA reads as TGTGCCACCAGCAGAGATGGGCAAAGGGAGGGGAGCAATCAGCCCCAGCATTTT. This gives the protein CATSRDGQREGSNQPQHF.

The gene calls are TRBV21-1 and TRBJ1-6. TRBV21-1 represents a pseudogene. The CDR3 covers 17 residues. CDR3 in DNA: TGTGCCAGCATCCCTTTAAGCTGGTGTCGATATAATTCACCCCTCCACTTT. It codes for CASIPLSWCRYNSPLHF.

CDR3 amino acids: CATSESTDTQYF. CDR3 nucleotides: TGTGCCACCAGCGAGAGCACAGATACGCAGTATTTT. The V gene is TRBV15, the J gene TRBJ2-3; no clear D. Germline CDR1 LNHNV, CDR2 YYDKDF (reference sequence). The V and J ends lost 5 bases and 0 bases respectively, with 3 bases between them. This CDR3 is built from 12 residues. Using reference TRBV15 and TRBJ2-3 for the parts outside the CDR3, the full variable domain is DAMVIQNPRYQVTQFGKPVTLSCSQTLNHNVMYWYQQKSSQAPKLLFHYYDKDFNNEADTPDNFQSRRPNTSFCFLDIRSPGLGDTAMYLCATSESTDTQYFGPGTRLTVL.

CDR3 loop: CASSYQAGGGSDTQYF. In nucleotides, the CDR3 is TGTGCCAGCAGCTACCAAGCGGGAGGAGGCTCAGATACGCAGTATTTT. V is TRBV7-9 and J is TRBJ2-3, with TRBD2 matching over 9 bases. Germline values: CDR1 SEHNR, CDR2 FQNEAQ (reference sequence). V trimming: 4 bases; J trimming: 4 bases; junction bases outside the gene matches: 9. The CDR3 is 16 residues long.

The chain has TRBV7-3 and TRBJ2-7, with D uncertain. The CDR3 is 14 amino acids. Trimming took 1 base from V and 6 from J, leaving 13 bases between them. Germline V lookup: CDR1 SGHTA, CDR2 FQGTGA. The CDR3 reads CASSLNLNFGEQYF. The CDR3 region has the DNA TGTGCCAGCAGCTTAAATCTGAATTTCGGCGAGCAGTACTTC.

The chain combines TRBV19 with TRBJ2-7; tentative D call: TRBD1 (7 bases). V lost 5 bases to trimming and J lost 4 bases, with 21 bases between them. The CDR3 totals 16 residues. Germline CDR1 and CDR2: LNHDA and SQIVND (reference sequence). The CDR3 sequence is CASSPRTGRGIYEQYF. CDR3 in DNA: TGTGCCAGTAGTCCCCGGACAGGCCGGGGGATATACGAGCAGTACTTC. Based on the CDR3 plus reference TRBV19 and TRBJ2-7, the full variable domain is DGGITQSPKYLFRKEGQNVTLSCEQNLNHDAMYWYRQDPGQGLRLIYYSQIVNDFQKGDIAEGYSVSREKKESFPLTVTSAQKNPTAFYLCASSPRTGRGIYEQYFGPGTRLTVT.

The table lists this clone with a count of one. The chain carries TRBV30 and TRBJ2-5; 16 bases fit TRBD2. The CDR3 extends over 16 amino acids. Trimming removed 3 bases from V and 3 bases from J; junction bases left unmatched: 4. The germline CDR1 and CDR2 sequences are GTSNPN and SVGIG (reference sequence). The CDR3 DNA follows: TGTGCCTGGAGCCAGGGGACTAGCGGGAGGGAAGAGACCCAGTACTTC. Amino acids: CAWSQGTSGREETQYF.

This clone was recorded a few times. The chain uses TRBV4-2 and TRBJ2-7; TRBD2 agrees at 10 bases. V shed 4 bases and J 6 bases; nucleotides not matched to a gene: 12. This CDR3 is built from 16 residues. Germline V gene data show CDR1 as LGHNA and CDR2 as YNFKEQ. CDR3 sequence reads: CASSPQGASGSGEQYF. The CDR3 DNA reads as TGTGCCAGCAGCCCCCAAGGGGCTAGCGGGAGTGGCGAGCAGTACTTC.

V is TRBV19 and J is TRBJ1-5; TRBD1 matches at 10 bases. The CDR3 contains 18 residues. V was pared by 8 bases and J by 1 base, with 14 bases of the junction left unmatched. Germline CDR1 reads LNHDA; CDR2 reads SQIVND (reference sequence). In DNA, the CDR3 is TGTGCCAGTCCAGTTGGGGGACAGGGGCTTGGAAGCAATCAGCCCCAGCATTTT. It is translated as CASPVGGQGLGSNQPQHF.

The chain joins TRBV19 to TRBJ2-7; 9 nucleotides agree with TRBD1. The J segment lost 5 bases and the V segment lost 5 bases, leaving 7 bases of the junction unmatched. Per germline, CDR1 LNHDA and CDR2 SQIVND (reference sequence). This CDR3 is 14 amino acids long. DNA for the CDR3: TGTGCCAGTAGTTTGGGACAGGGTATCCACGAGCAGTACTTC. Translating it yields CASSLGQGIHEQYF.

V gene TRBV5-1 combines with J gene TRBJ2-7; 8 bases agree with TRBD2. The CDR3 runs 15 residues. The V and J ends lost 2 bases and 6 bases, in that order; junction bases with no gene match: 10. Germline V gives CDR1 SGHRS, CDR2 YFSETQ. For the CDR3, the DNA is TGCGCCAGCAGCTTATTACGGGAGCGGGAGCGCGAGCAGTACTTC. Its translation is CASSLLREREREQYF.

This chain joins TRBV5-1 and TRBJ2-7; 14 nucleotides align to TRBD2. This CDR3 has 16 residues. The germline CDR1 and CDR2 sequences are SGHRS and YFSETQ. J was trimmed by 4 bases and V by 2 bases; bases with no gene match: 5. In DNA form, the CDR3 reads TGCGCCAGCAGCTTAGGGACTAGCGGGAGTAGGTACGAGCAGTACTTC. Its protein product is CASSLGTSGSRYEQYF.

The rearrangement joins TRBV7-9 to TRBJ2-7, with 9 nucleotides matching TRBD1. CDR3 length: 17 amino acids. Trimming at V came to 5 bases and at J to 4 bases, leaving 15 bases not matched to a gene. CDR1 is SEHNR, CDR2 FQNEAQ, per germline (reference sequence). CDR3 protein: CASSPAKGWGQGYEQYF. In nucleotides, the CDR3 is TGTGCCAGCAGCCCCGCGAAGGGGTGGGGACAGGGTTACGAGCAGTACTTC. The full variable domain, with the rest looked up from reference TRBV7-9 and TRBJ2-7, is DTGVSQNPRHKITKRGQNVTFRCDPISEHNRLYWYRQTLGQGPEFLTYFQNEAQLEKSRLLSDRFSAERPKGSFSTLEIQRTEQGDSAMYLCASSPAKGWGQGYEQYFGPGTRLTVT.

The chain carries TRBV15 and TRBJ2-5; maybe TRBD2 (7 bases). The germline CDR1 and CDR2 sequences are LNHNV and YYDKDF (reference sequence). The CDR3 sequence is 17 residues long. Trimming removed 1 base at V and 1 base at J, with 16 bases between. CDR3 in DNA: TGTGCCACCAGCAGAGCGGGGCGGGGGCGCCCCCAAGAGACCCAGTACTTC. This codes for CATSRAGRGRPQETQYF. Full variable domain (rest looked up from reference TRBV15 and TRBJ2-5): DAMVIQNPRYQVTQFGKPVTLSCSQTLNHNVMYWYQQKSSQAPKLLFHYYDKDFNNEADTPDNFQSRRPNTSFCFLDIRSPGLGDTAMYLCATSRAGRGRPQETQYFGPGTRLLVL.

The chain uses TRBV7-2 and TRBJ2-7; TRBD2 is a possible D gene (6 bases). CDR3 length equals 15 residues. Germline-derived CDR1 and CDR2 are SGHTA and FQGNSA. The V and J ends lost 5 bases and 2 bases respectively, with 16 bases between them. In DNA, the CDR3 is TGTGCCAGCAGCCAACCGGGACTCCTTACCTACGAGCAGTACTTC. Its translation is CASSQPGLLTYEQYF. Variable domain in full (rest from reference TRBV7-2 and TRBJ2-7): GAGVSQSPSNKVTEKGKDVELRCDPISGHTALYWYRQSLGQGLEFLIYFQGNSAPDKSGLPSDRFSAERTGGSVSTLTIQRTQQEDSAVYLCASSQPGLLTYEQYFGPGTRLTVT.

CDR3 in amino acids: CSVGSHTSTGELFF. The CDR3 nucleotides are TGCAGCGTTGGATCACACACGTCCACCGGGGAGCTGTTTTTT. The genes are TRBV29-1 and TRBJ2-2; no clear D gene. The V end was cut by 4 bases, the J end by 4 bases, with 13 bases between. The CDR3 extends over 14 amino acids. Germline CDR1 and CDR2: SQVTM and ANQGSEA.

The chain has TRBV2 and TRBJ1-1, with a tentative D call TRBD1 (5 bases). This CDR3 contains 15 residues. V dropped 7 bases and J dropped 4 bases, with 19 bases sitting between them. Germline assignment: CDR1 SNHLY and CDR2 FYNNEI. The CDR3 coding sequence is TGTGCCAGCACCATAATGGGCAGGGCCGGCACTGAAGCTTTCTTT. Encoded protein: CASTIMGRAGTEAFF.

The chain has TRBV28 and TRBJ1-2, with no clear D. The CDR3 has 15 amino acids. Per germline, CDR1 MDHEN and CDR2 SYDVKM. The V end was cut by 8 bases, the J end by 4 bases, with 20 bases between. The CDR3 DNA reads TGTGCCAGCTCTCCCGCCTCCTCTGGGCCCTATGGCTACACCTTC. It translates to CASSPASSGPYGYTF.

This clone was observed once. This sequence joins TRBV9 and TRBJ1-2, with D tentatively TRBD1 (6 bases). Germline CDR1 SGDLS, CDR2 YYNGEE. The length of the CDR3 is 14 residues. V was trimmed by 4 bases and J by 6 bases, leaving 16 bases between them. CDR3 region: CASSSSQGSDGYTF. CDR3 DNA: TGTGCCAGCAGCTCCTCCCAGGGGTCCGATGGCTACACCTTC.

This chain uses TRBV7-2 with TRBJ1-6; D might be TRBD1 (6 bases). This CDR3 is 15 amino acids long. The V end was cut by 2 bases, the J end by 9 bases, with 14 bases between. CDR1 and CDR2 (germline): SGHTA, FQGNSA. The CDR3 protein is CASSLRGKESSPLHF. CDR3 in DNA: TGTGCCAGCAGCTTAAGGGGGAAGGAGAGTTCACCCCTCCACTTT. Full variable domain (outside the CDR3, taken from reference TRBV7-2 and TRBJ1-6): GAGVSQSPSNKVTEKGKDVELRCDPISGHTALYWYRQSLGQGLEFLIYFQGNSAPDKSGLPSDRFSAERTGGSVSTLTIQRTQQEDSAVYLCASSLRGKESSPLHFGNGTRLTVT.

This clone was picked up one time. The chain joins TRBV28 to TRBJ1-2; 10 bases fit TRBD1. CDR1 is MDHEN, CDR2 SYDVKM, per germline. V lost 5 bases and J lost 2; bases outside the gene matches: 5. The CDR3 runs to 15 residues. The CDR3 reads CASSPRTGGNYGYTF. CDR3 bases: TGTGCCAGCAGTCCCCGGACAGGGGGGAACTATGGCTACACCTTC.

The chain uses TRBV30 and TRBJ2-1; a possible D gene is TRBD2 (6 bases). The ends were cut back, 1 base at V and 0 bases at J, with 10 bases in the middle. Per the germline V gene, CDR1 is GTSNPN and CDR2 is SVGIG (reference sequence). The CDR3 covers 15 residues. CDR3 amino acids: CAWSGLASSYNEQFF. The CDR3 coding sequence is TGTGCCTGGAGTGGCCTAGCGAGCTCCTACAATGAGCAGTTCTTC. The complete variable domain, with remaining parts taken from reference TRBV30 and TRBJ2-1, reads SQTIHQWPATLVQPVGSPLSLECTVEGTSNPNLYWYRQAAGRGLQLLFYSVGIGQISSEVPQNLSASRPQDRQFILSSKKLLLSDSGFYLCAWSGLASSYNEQFFGPGTRLTVL.

This chain links TRBV6-5 with TRBJ1-1, with 7 bases identical to TRBD1. The germline V gene has CDR1 MNHEY and CDR2 SVGAGI. The CDR3 sequence is 16 residues long. The V segment lost 2 bases and the J segment 4 bases; nucleotides outside the gene matches: 10. CDR3 in DNA: TGTGCCAGCAGTTACGGCCCCCGACAGGGTACCACTGAAGCTTTCTTT. This gives the protein CASSYGPRQGTTEAFF.